This T cell receptor (beta chain) was recorded in a study of regulatory T cells in long-lasting Graves disease. Whole-study findings and limits: Persistent-disease Graves' patients showed less TCR diversity than new cases. Tissue studied was limited to peripheral blood, excluding thyroid tissue.

The CDR3 contains 19 residues. Germline V lookup: CDR1 LGHDT, CDR2 YNNKEL (reference sequence). V was pared by 0 bases and J by 4 bases, with 24 bases between. According to the study, TCR beta libraries were built with iRepertoire HTBI primers and CDR3-region Arm-PCR. In TCRdb, the multiplex PCR reads were re-called with MiXCR into one record per CDR3 protein. The sample holds about 220,000 distinct CDR3 sequences, roughly 20% seen once. Time point: newly diagnosed GD, antithyroid drugs for less than 3 months. Generation of the TCR library employed RNA extracted from PBMCs. Diagnosis followed American Thyroid Association guidelines for Graves' disease. This clonotype was seen many times. What it recognizes is unknown. The same data also went into a second study, on T cells in Graves' hyperthyroidism and ophthalmopathy. This second report adds: The HTBI primer set served for first-round RT-PCR of the TCR CDR3.

The clonotype originates from a woman between 25 and 40 years old with Graves disease. The V call is TRBV3-1, the J call TRBJ1-2; D might be TRBD1 (6 bases). The sample consisted of peripheral blood mononuclear cells (PBMCs), taken at new diagnosis, from a patient treated with antithyroid drugs. In DNA form, the CDR3 reads TGTGCCAGCAGCCAAGAGAGGGGTCTGGGGGGGCGCTGGTTCTATGGCTACACCTTC. Translating it yields CASSQERGLGGRWFYGYTF.